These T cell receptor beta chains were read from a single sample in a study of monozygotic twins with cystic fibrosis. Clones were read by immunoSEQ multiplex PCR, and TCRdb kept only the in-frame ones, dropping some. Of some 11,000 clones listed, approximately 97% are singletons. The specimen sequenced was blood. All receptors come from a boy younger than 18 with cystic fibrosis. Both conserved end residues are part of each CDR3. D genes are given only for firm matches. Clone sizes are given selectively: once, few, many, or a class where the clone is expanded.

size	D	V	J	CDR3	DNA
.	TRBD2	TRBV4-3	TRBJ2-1	CASSQDRSGLAWVNEQFF	TGCGCCAGCAGCCAAGATAGGTCAGGACTAGCTTGGGTCAATGAGCAGTTCTTC
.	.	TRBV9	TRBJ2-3	CASSPLPSIGVDTQYF	TGTGCCAGCAGCCCCCTCCCAAGCATAGGGGTAGATACGCAGTATTTT
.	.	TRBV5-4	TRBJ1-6	CASSFPNSPLHF	TGTGCCAGCAGCTTCCCAAATTCACCCCTCCACTTT
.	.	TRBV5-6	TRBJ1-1	CASSLASRGGTEAFF	TGTGCCAGCAGCCTTGCCTCCAGGGGTGGCACTGAAGCTTTCTTT
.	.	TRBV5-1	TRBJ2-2	CASSLGVTETTGELFF	TGCGCCAGCAGCTTGGGGGTGACCGAAACCACCGGGGAGCTGTTTTTT
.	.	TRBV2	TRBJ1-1	CAGRFTEAFF	TGTGCCGGCAGGTTCACTGAAGCTTTCTTT
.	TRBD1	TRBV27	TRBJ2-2	CASSSHLQGAHTGELFF	TGTGCCAGCAGCTCCCACCTCCAGGGGGCGCATACCGGGGAGCTGTTTTTT
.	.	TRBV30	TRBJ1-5	CAWSGVGGRPQHF	TGTGCCTGGAGTGGTGTGGGGGGCCGGCCCCAGCATTTT
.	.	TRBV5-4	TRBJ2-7	CASRESGGPYEQYF	TGTGCCAGCAGGGAGTCGGGCGGGCCCTACGAGCAGTACTTC
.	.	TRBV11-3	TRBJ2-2	CASSLSGDWTGELFF	TGTGCCAGCAGCCTTTCGGGGGATTGGACCGGGGAGCTGTTTTTT
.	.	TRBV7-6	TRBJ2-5	CASSLARGQGMKETQYF	TGTGCCAGCAGCTTAGCACGAGGGCAGGGGATGAAAGAGACCCAGTACTTC
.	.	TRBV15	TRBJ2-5	CATSSGGDAETQYF	TGTGCCACCAGCTCCGGAGGGGACGCAGAGACCCAGTACTTC
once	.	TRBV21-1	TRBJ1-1	CASSKVKGGLASPTEAFF	TGTGCCAGCAGCAAAGTGAAAGGGGGGCTTGCCTCGCCCACTGAAGCTTTCTTT
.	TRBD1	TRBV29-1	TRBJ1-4	CSVADRGLEKLFF	TGCAGCGTGGCCGACAGGGGGCTTGAAAAACTGTTTTTT
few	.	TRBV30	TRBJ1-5	CAWSVRTGNQPQHF	TGTGCCTGGAGTGTACGGACAGGCAATCAGCCCCAGCATTTT
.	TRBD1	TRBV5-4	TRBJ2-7	CASSLDSGTVSYEQYF	TGTGCCAGCAGCTTGGATTCCGGGACAGTCTCCTACGAGCAGTACTTC
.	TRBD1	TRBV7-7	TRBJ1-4	CASSLGTGNEKLFF	TGTGCTAGCAGCTTAGGGACAGGGAACGAAAAACTGTTTTTT
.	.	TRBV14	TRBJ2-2	CASRQETGRDTGELFF	TGTGCCAGCAGACAAGAGACAGGTCGAGACACCGGGGAGCTGTTTTTT
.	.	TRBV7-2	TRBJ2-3	CASSPWTSRDTQYF	TGTGCCAGCAGCCCCTGGACCTCGAGGGATACGCAGTATTTT
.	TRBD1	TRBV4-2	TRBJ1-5	CASSQDRTGLYSNQPQHF	TGTGCCAGCAGCCAAGATAGGACAGGACTCTATAGCAATCAGCCCCAGCATTTT
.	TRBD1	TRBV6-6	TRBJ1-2	CASSAPDRGIDYGYTF	TGTGCCAGCAGTGCGCCGGACAGGGGGATTGACTATGGCTACACCTTC
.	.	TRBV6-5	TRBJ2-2	CASSSQGNTGELFF	TGTGCCAGCAGTTCACAGGGGAACACCGGGGAGCTGTTTTTT